Listed below are T cell receptor beta chains from one sample, sequenced in a study of blood T cell repertoires in COVID-19. TCRdb keeps only in-frame clones here, not all; method: immunoSEQ multiplex PCR. Here the sample spans 360,000 or so clones, more than 85% being singletons. What was sequenced was PBMCs or T cells enriched from blood (not recorded which). These receptors all stem from a woman aged 25 to 39 who had recovered from COVID-19. Both conserved end residues are trimmed from each CDR3. Each record gives: V gene, clone size, CDR3 protein. Expanded clones get a size class; other rows say once, few or many, or leave the size out.

>TRBV18|.
ASSPSANYGYT
>TRBV5-1|.
ASSIGTGGSSSTDTQY
>TRBV20-1|.
SATLDEQY
>TRBV29-1|.
SVQSGSPGADTQY
>TRBV27|.
AIGTSAGTNQY
>TRBV3-1/TRBV3-2|.
ASAFRVTGELF
>TRBV19|.
ASTIQGGVDTEAF
>TRBV6-5|.
ASRKTGASTGELF
>TRBV5-1|once
ASRLEGSYEQY
>TRBV3-1/TRBV3-2|.
ASSQKGIGTEAF
>TRBV28|.
ASNSQGEGQPQH
>TRBV27|.
ASSLTGPNTEAF
>TRBV28|.
ASSLMSSYNSPLH
>TRBV5-1|.
ASSNRLAGNTGELF
>TRBV27|once
ASSLDPTGEQY
>TRBV6-4|.
ASSDHRGSSYNEQF
>TRBV10-2|few
ASRGTSGYNEQF
>TRBV5-1|.
ASSLALEKGGYT
>TRBV27|.
ASSLSSQNTEAF
>TRBV5-1|.
ASSFQDRGSDTQY
>TRBV10-3|.
AIRPGTSYSYEQY
>TRBV11-1|.
ASTRDSKYEQY
>TRBV7-8|.
ASSLMTRSGVEAF
>TRBV1|.
TSSQEGQGSGELF
>TRBV10-2|once
ASRTGTSGYNEQF
>TRBV5-1|.
ASSNGTRIYNSPLH
>TRBV5-1|.
ASSLDPGTGGEGYT
>TRBV28|few
ASSFGEGDGYT
>TRBV7-8|.
ASSLSYVASGGTDTQY
>TRBV5-4|.
ASSLLAGRQETQY
>TRBV18|once
ASSLRLEEGAF
>TRBV7-9|.
ASSLSIRKGDYEQY
>TRBV4-1|.
ASSQEAAGGHNEQF
>TRBV28|.
ASSLNSQGAF
>TRBV14|few
ASSQTSGAPLNTQY
>TRBV19|.
ASSTGGADTQY
>TRBV29-1|.
SVKSGYSYEQY
>TRBV6-2/TRBV6-3|.
ASSYASRSPTVSSPLH
>TRBV3-1/TRBV3-2|.
ASSLWDRGRGEQY
>TRBV15|.
ATSRGSAEETQY
>TRBV14|.
ASSQGVWTSGGRETQY
>TRBV5-1|many
ASRLEGGYT
>TRBV6-5|.
ASSRQGPEKLF
>TRBV7-9|.
ASSLGRGSNQPQH
>TRBV28|once
ASITARTVGYT
>TRBV30|.
AWSVDTNQPQH